This T cell receptor beta chain originates from a study of shared T cell receptors in the human thymus. Produced via immunoSEQ multiplex PCR; TCRdb's table is partial and in-frame only. Seen here are 700,000 or so clones, roughly 85% observed once, and the top ten hold under 0.012%. Trimming cost V 8 bases and J 2 bases, with 20 bases left between them. Per the germline V gene, CDR1 is MDHEN and CDR2 is SYDVKM. There are 16 residues in the CDR3. These data were also filed under a second study, of human thymus T cells. That paper notes: Samples came from healthy Finnish infants during open corrective cardiac surgery. Thymus was obtained from resections taken during corrective heart surgery. Usage of V and J genes appeared biased in thymic and blood repertoires. Among unrelated individuals, related research reported thymic repertoires that overlapped highly.

The material sequenced was thymocytes. The chain employs TRBV28 and TRBJ2-3, with D maybe TRBD2 (6 bases). This TCR came from a girl less than two years old with a congenital heart defect. The CDR3 DNA sequence: TGTGCCAGCTCCTCCCCTAGCGCGGGCACCACAGATACGCAGTATTTT. Protein sequence: CASSSPSAGTTDTQYF.